The present T cell receptor (beta chain) was sequenced within a study of T cell repertoires in cytomegalovirus infection (dated by TCRdb to the late 2010s). Study-wide context: Recently identified HLA-C-restricted CMV epitopes, whose presentation resists viral immunomodulation, were targeted by peptide stimulations together with well-studied HLA-B-restricted epitopes. Donor HLA type was relevant to the analysis, because carriage of CMV infection together with the matching HLA type was indicated by public TCR beta signatures.

Overall study outcomes, separate from this receptor: Cumulative frequency of public TCR beta family members discriminated carriers of CMV infection plus the relevant HLA type in this cohort and an independent roughly 350-donor cohort. The ex vivo response was dominated by HLA-C-restricted CMV-specific TCR beta clonotypes, and the single most frequent clonotype in two of eight donors was supplied by these HLA-C-restricted clonotypes.

As regards this clonotype: The specificity of this receptor is unknown. No base quality values were provided; no much bigger clone lies one nucleotide off.

From the cysteine through the valine, the CDR3 covers 16 amino acids. Only the CDR3 region is kept as DNA, spanning 48 bases read in frame from base 1. Via the germline V gene, CDR1 is MNHEY and CDR2 SVGAGI. V is reduced by 0 bases and J by 4 bases, leaving a spacing of 16 bases between them. Reads for this sample came from an Illumina HiSeq 1500. The public reads were quality trimmed at Q25 with fastp and then assembled into clones with MiXCR by TCRdb, keeping productive beta chains. A single entry per CDR3 protein holds the most common genes and DNA from its merged rows. For this sample there are approximately 1,000,000 distinct CDR3 sequences; around a third appear just once. About 14% of the sample is taken by the ten largest. Interpreted using the paper, the treatment or condition label stands for: in vitro stimulation with specific CMV peptide epitopes to enrich CMV-specific T cells.

The sequence derives from a human donor in good health (CMV status not recorded). Some clones in this sample may be carry-over from other donors' samples. The starting material was cultured CD8+ T cells from PBMCs, obtained from culture after CMV antigen stimulation. The chain employs TRBV6-5 and TRBJ2-7; possibly the D gene is TRBD1, per 6 matching bases. The CDR3 reads as follows: CASSYSNPRGGYEQYV. The sequence in DNA is TGTGCCAGCAGTTACTCTAACCCCAGGGGTGGGTACGAGCAGTACGTC.